This TCR beta chain originates from a study of cytomegalovirus exposure and HLA in healthy donors. About the research overall: About 79% of a few hundred genotyped donors fell in the Caucasian-associated ancestry cluster. Study-wide results and limits: Altogether, about 160 TCR beta chains were recorded as cytomegalovirus-associated. When analyzed later, a missense DCLRE1C variant was found to be linked to TCR beta V- and J-gene trimming.

The PCR made use of 60 Vbeta and 13 Jbeta primers. Using immunoSEQ multiplex PCR, the repertoire was profiled, and TCRdb retains in-frame clones only, with some absent. Here the sample spans approximately 130,000 clones, roughly 85% being singletons. Healthy bone marrow donors made up the cohort. About this clone: The antigen is undetermined.

The sample comprised PBMCs. The source is a young woman in good health and CMV-seropositive.

CDR3 DNA sequence: TGTGCCAACTCCTCTCCTTCAGGAGGAAAGCAGCCCCAGCATTTT. Amino acids: CANSSPSGGKQPQHF. The rearrangement joins TRBV28 to TRBJ1-5; D not certain. CDR3 size: 15 residues. V was trimmed by 10 bases and J by 7 bases, leaving 23 bases between them. Looked up from germline, CDR1 is MDHEN and CDR2 is SYDVKM.